The 25 T cell receptor beta chains listed next were all sequenced from one sample in a study of blood T cell repertoires in COVID-19. Clones were read by immunoSEQ multiplex PCR, and TCRdb kept only the in-frame ones, dropping some. The sample includes 130,000 to 150,000 clones, 85% of them seen just once. The sample was peripheral blood. The receptors here all came from a woman aged 35 to 49 with active or convalescent COVID-19.

The chain uses TRBV6-1 and TRBJ1-2; D is uncertain. Trimming took off 5 bases at V and 6 bases at J, with 13 bases between the two ends. The CDR3 is 13 residues long. Germline CDR1 reads MNHNS; CDR2 reads SASEGT. The CDR3 region is CASSPPRADGYTF. The CDR3, as DNA: TGTGCCAGCAGTCCCCCGAGGGCCGATGGCTACACCTTC.

A single count supports this clone. The chain has TRBV5-1 and TRBJ1-4, with D maybe TRBD1 (5 bases). CDR3 size: 15 residues. Trimming removed 4 bases at V and 5 bases at J, with 15 bases between. Germline V gene data show CDR1 as SGHRS and CDR2 as YFSETQ. The CDR3 loop reads CASSPPWGGNEKLFF. CDR3 DNA sequence: TGCGCCAGCAGCCCCCCGTGGGGGGGAAATGAAAAACTGTTTTTT.

There are a few counts of this clone. V gene TRBV6-5 combines with J gene TRBJ1-5, with 9 bases that match TRBD1. The CDR3 is 15 residues long. Germline-derived CDR1 and CDR2 are MNHEY and SVGAGI. The J segment lost 3 bases and the V segment lost 5 bases, leaving 5 bases of the junction unmatched. The CDR3 spells CASSIRDRVNQPQHF. The CDR3 DNA reads TGTGCCAGCAGTATCCGGGACAGGGTCAATCAGCCCCAGCATTTT.

J is TRBJ2-7 and V is TRBV27; TRBD1 matches 8 bases. This CDR3 is 16 amino acids long. Trimming cost V 4 bases and J 3 bases; bases outside gene matches: 11. Germline CDR1 MNHEY, CDR2 SMNVEV (reference sequence). CDR3 region: CASSSFGQGVGYEQYF. The DNA for the CDR3 is TGTGCCAGCAGTTCTTTCGGACAGGGAGTGGGCTACGAGCAGTACTTC.

The chain carries TRBV5-4 and TRBJ1-2; D is perhaps TRBD1 (5 bases). This CDR3 region has 14 residues. V lost 5 bases to trimming and J lost 4 bases, with 15 bases between them. Germline CDR1 is SGHNT and CDR2 is YYREEE (reference sequence). The CDR3 sequence is CASRGGTALYGYTF. In DNA, the CDR3 is TGTGCCAGCAGGGGGGGGACTGCCCTCTATGGCTACACCTTC.

The genes are TRBV7-8 and TRBJ2-1; 8 nucleotides agree with TRBD1. The CDR3 is 15 residues long. V lost 5 bases and J lost 5; bases outside the gene matches: 8. Germline CDR1 SGHVS, CDR2 FQNEAQ. The CDR3 region has the DNA TGTGCCAGCAGCCTCGACAGGGGCGTTCACAATGAGCAGTTCTTC. This translates into CASSLDRGVHNEQFF.

The V and J genes are TRBV28 and TRBJ1-4, with 8 nucleotides matching TRBD1. The CDR3 loop spans 15 amino acids. The ends lost 5 bases at V and 8 bases at J; junction bases unmatched: 10. Germline V gene data show CDR1 as MDHEN and CDR2 as SYDVKM. The CDR3 reads CASSPPDRVGEKLFF. As DNA, the CDR3 is TGTGCCAGCAGTCCCCCGGACAGGGTAGGCGAAAAACTGTTTTTT. Based on the CDR3 plus reference TRBV28 and TRBJ1-4, the full variable domain is DVKVTQSSRYLVKRTGEKVFLECVQDMDHENMFWYRQDPGLGLRLIYFSYDVKMKEKGDIPEGYSVSREKKERFSLILESASTNQTSMYLCASSPPDRVGEKLFFGSGTQLSVL.

This chain connects TRBV4-3 to TRBJ2-7; 8 bases are shared with TRBD1. V was pared by 4 bases and J by 3 bases, with 8 bases of the junction left unmatched. CDR3 length: 15 amino acids. The germline V gene encodes CDR1 LGHNA and CDR2 YSLEER. CDR3 sequence: CASSPGTGGVYEQYF. CDR3 sequence (DNA): TGCGCCAGCAGCCCCGGGACAGGCGGGGTCTACGAGCAGTACTTC.

The J gene is TRBJ1-2, the V gene TRBV29-1, with TRBD1 matching 8 bases. Trimming took 4 bases from V and 7 from J; bases not matched to a gene: 5. The CDR3 is made up of 12 amino acids. Germline CDR1 reads SQVTM; CDR2 reads ANQGSEA. This CDR3 reads CSVGTGGGGYTF. The DNA for the CDR3 is TGCAGCGTTGGCACAGGGGGAGGTGGCTACACCTTC.

The sample holds a few counts of this clone. The chain links TRBV27 to TRBJ2-7, with 8 bases that match TRBD1. The V and J ends lost 5 bases and 4 bases, in that order; junction bases with no gene match: 10. Germline-derived CDR1 and CDR2 are MNHEY and SMNVEV (reference sequence). The CDR3 is made up of 15 amino acids. The CDR3 sequence is CASSPQGALRYEQYF. CDR3 coding DNA: TGTGCCAGCAGTCCCCAGGGGGCTCTTCGTTACGAGCAGTACTTC.

V is TRBV6-1 and J is TRBJ2-3; 11 bases are a match to TRBD2. The trim removed 4 bases at V and 0 bases at J, leaving 12 bases unmatched. The CDR3 runs to 19 residues. The germline CDR1 and CDR2 sequences are MNHNS and SASEGT. CDR3 sequence reads: CASSGTGVLAGVSTDTQYF. CDR3 nucleotide sequence: TGTGCCAGCAGTGGGACAGGGGTACTAGCGGGAGTGAGCACAGATACGCAGTATTTT.

The chain links TRBV18 to TRBJ1-5; D gene uncertain. This CDR3 has 13 amino acids. Looked up from germline, CDR1 is KGHSH and CDR2 is LQKENI. Trimming took 3 bases from V and 2 from J, leaving 5 bases between them. The CDR3 loop is CASSPAGNQPQHF. The CDR3 DNA is TGTGCCAGCTCACCGGCAGGCAATCAGCCCCAGCATTTT. Combining the CDR3 with reference TRBV18 and TRBJ1-5 gives the whole variable domain NAGVMQNPRHLVRRRGQEARLRCSPMKGHSHVYWYRQLPEEGLKFMVYLQKENIIDESGMPKERFSAEFPKEGPSILRIQQVVRGDSAAYFCASSPAGNQPQHFGDGTRLSIL.

This clone was recorded once. The chain uses TRBV10-3 and TRBJ1-2; D possibly corresponds to TRBD1 (6 bases). Germline V lookup: CDR1 ENHRY, CDR2 SYGVKD. This CDR3 has 14 amino acids. The ends were cut back, 2 bases at V and 8 bases at J, with 15 bases in the middle. The CDR3, as DNA: TGTGCCATCAGTGAGAACAGGGCCGGGCACGGCTACACCTTC. Its protein is CAISENRAGHGYTF.

V gene TRBV6-5 combines with J gene TRBJ2-6; D not certain. The CDR3 has 14 amino acids. Looked up from germline, CDR1 is MNHEY and CDR2 is SVGAGI. V was cut by 6 bases and J by 0 bases, with 6 bases left in between. CDR3 amino acids: CASSRPSGANVLTF. The CDR3 DNA sequence: TGTGCCAGCAGCCGTCCCTCTGGGGCCAACGTCCTGACTTTC.

The chain employs TRBV5-6 and TRBJ1-2; D remains ambiguous. The CDR3 has 13 amino acids. V dropped 2 bases and J dropped 3 bases, with 8 bases sitting between them. The V gene's germline CDR1 is SGHDT and CDR2 YYEEEE. For the CDR3, the DNA is TGTGCCAGCAGCTTCCGGGAGGACTATGGCTACACCTTC. Its translation: CASSFREDYGYTF.

This clone was recorded once. The chain has TRBV5-1 and TRBJ2-3; 7 positions agree with TRBD2. V lost 1 base, J lost 2 bases, and 13 bases stayed unmatched. The germline V gene encodes CDR1 SGHRS and CDR2 YFSETQ. CDR3 length: 18 residues. Written as DNA, the CDR3 is TGCGCCAGCAGCTTGTTAGGTACGGGGGGACTCTACACAGATACGCAGTATTTT. Amino acids: CASSLLGTGGLYTDTQYF.

The chain links TRBV11-3 to TRBJ2-7, with TRBD1 identical over 8 bases. The trim removed 1 base at V and 3 bases at J, leaving 2 bases unmatched. The V gene's germline CDR1 is SGHNT and CDR2 YENEEA. CDR3 length: 14 residues. For the CDR3, the DNA is TGTGCCAGCAGCTTAGGGACAGGGAACTACGAGCAGTACTTC. Amino acids: CASSLGTGNYEQYF.

The chain recombines TRBV5-1 with TRBJ2-7; 8 nucleotides match TRBD1. CDR3 size: 14 residues. Germline CDR1 and CDR2: SGHRS and YFSETQ. J gave up 5 bases and V 0 bases, and 4 bases lay outside the gene matches. CDR3 sequence (DNA): TGCGCCAGCAGCTTGGGGACAGGGTCCCACGAGCAGTACTTC. This sequence encodes CASSLGTGSHEQYF.

The V and J genes are TRBV11-2 and TRBJ1-1; D gene uncertain. The CDR3 is made up of 16 amino acids. V lost 0 bases and J 1 base, leaving 12 bases between the germline ends. CDR1 is SGHAT, CDR2 FQNNGV, per germline. DNA of the CDR3: TGTGCCAGCAGCTTAGATTTGTGGGCGACGAACACTGAAGCTTTCTTT. Translated, it gives CASSLDLWATNTEAFF.

V and J are TRBV12-3 or TRBV12-4 and TRBJ1-2; 9 bases are a match to TRBD1. The ends lost 6 bases at V and 8 bases at J; junction bases unmatched: 7. CDR3 length: 13 residues. CDR3 bases: TGTGCCAGCAGCCGGACAGGGGCTGGGGGCTACACCTTC. The encoded protein is CASSRTGAGGYTF.

J is TRBJ1-5 and V is TRBV5-8; perhaps TRBD1 as D (5 bases). CDR1 is SGHTS, CDR2 YDEGEE, per germline. CDR3 size: 15 residues. Trimming cost V 0 bases and J 2 bases, with 9 bases left between them. CDR3 nucleotides: TGTGCCAGCAGCTTGGGCAGGGTTGGCAATCAGCCCCAGCATTTT. Its translation is CASSLGRVGNQPQHF. The whole variable domain, remainder taken from reference TRBV5-8 and TRBJ1-5, is EAGVTQSPTHLIKTRGQQATLRCSPISGHTSVYWYQQALGLGLQFLLWYDEGEERNRGNFPPRFSGRQFPNYSSELNVNALELEDSALYLCASSLGRVGNQPQHFGDGTRLSIL.

This clone came up a few times. This chain uses TRBV19 with TRBJ1-2, with a possible D match to TRBD1 (5 bases). CDR1 LNHDA and CDR2 SQIVND come from the germline V gene (reference sequence). Trimming stripped 9 bases from V and 7 bases from J, with 18 bases between. This CDR3 is built from 13 residues. CDR3 coding DNA: TGTGCCAGCTCCCCCGGCCTGGGGGGTGGCTACACCTTC. Translated, it gives CASSPGLGGGYTF.

The chain uses TRBV27 and TRBJ1-5, with D maybe TRBD1 (5 bases). V was trimmed by 7 bases and J by 7 bases, leaving 14 bases between them. Germline V lookup: CDR1 MNHEY, CDR2 SMNVEV (reference sequence). The CDR3 runs 13 residues. CDR3 DNA: TGTGCCAGCAATCAAGGGGTAGGCCAGCCCCAGCATTTT. It yields the protein CASNQGVGQPQHF.

V is TRBV29-1 and J is TRBJ1-1; possible D gene TRBD1, 5 bases. Trimming took 6 bases from V and 0 from J, leaving 8 bases between them. The germline CDR1 and CDR2 sequences are SQVTM and ANQGSEA. This CDR3 spans 12 amino acids. The CDR3 region has the DNA TGCAGCGTCAAACAGGTGAACACTGAAGCTTTCTTT. This translates into CSVKQVNTEAFF.

This chain connects TRBV30 to TRBJ2-4; the D gene is possibly TRBD1 (5 bases). The CDR3 loop spans 17 amino acids. Germline CDR1 and CDR2: GTSNPN and SVGIG (reference sequence). Trimming cost V 0 bases and J 0 bases, with 15 bases left between them. The CDR3 spells CAWSVLAGMEAKNIQYF. The CDR3 coding sequence is TGTGCCTGGAGTGTATTGGCAGGGATGGAAGCCAAAAACATTCAGTACTTC. The complete variable domain, with remaining parts taken from reference TRBV30 and TRBJ2-4, reads SQTIHQWPATLVQPVGSPLSLECTVEGTSNPNLYWYRQAAGRGLQLLFYSVGIGQISSEVPQNLSASRPQDRQFILSSKKLLLSDSGFYLCAWSVLAGMEAKNIQYFGAGTRLSVL.